Each of the 23 T cell receptor beta chains below was sequenced from the same sample in a study of post-analysis software for immune sequencing data. Unique molecular identifiers were built into the TCR beta cDNA libraries. Using its own MiXCR run on the PCR reads, TCRdb lists one record per CDR3 protein. The profile shows some 370,000 distinct CDR3 sequences, roughly 38% of them singletons. Their antigens remain unidentified. Study conclusions and caveats: When patients were compared with controls, four to six TRBV segments were more frequent, TRBV5-6, TRBV5-1 and TRBV20-1 among them.

The sequenced sample consisted of blood. Receptors were obtained from a girl aged 5 to 17 with multiple sclerosis.

There are many counts of this clonotype. The CDR3 sequence: CASSLGAGAYEQYF. CDR3 DNA: TGTGCCAGCAGTTTAGGGGCCGGCGCCTACGAGCAGTACTTC. V usage is TRBV12-3 or TRBV12-4 and J usage is TRBJ2-7; D is unclear. CDR3 size: 14 residues. The V and J ends lost 1 base and 2 bases respectively, with 9 bases between them.

This clonotype was seen more than once but under ten times. The rearrangement links TRBV5-5 to TRBJ1-4, with D unresolved. This CDR3 has 13 amino acids. Looked up from germline, CDR1 is SGHKS and CDR2 is YYEKEE (reference sequence). Between the trimmed V and J ends, which lost 2 bases and 3 bases, there was a span of 5 bases. CDR3 loop: CASSFGSNEKLFF. CDR3 in DNA: TGTGCCAGCAGCTTTGGGTCTAATGAAAAACTGTTTTTT.

The chain links TRBV4-2 to TRBJ2-3, with D uncertain. The CDR3 has 12 amino acids. The germline V and J ends were trimmed by 3 bases and 2 bases, with 3 bases remaining between them. The germline V gene encodes CDR1 LGHNA and CDR2 YNFKEQ. For the CDR3, the DNA is TGTGCCAGCAGCCAGTACACAGATACGCAGTATTTT. This translates into CASSQYTDTQYF.

This clonotype was picked up many times. The gene calls are TRBV12-3 or TRBV12-4 and TRBJ1-5; 7 nucleotides align to TRBD1. The CDR3 is 14 amino acids. The ends lost 5 bases at V and 0 bases at J; junction bases unmatched: 1. The CDR3 coding sequence is TGTGCCAGCAGTCGACAGGGTAGCAATCAGCCCCAGCATTTT. It encodes CASSRQGSNQPQHF.

The chain carries TRBV10-3 and TRBJ2-5; D possibly corresponds to TRBD1 (5 bases). With the DNA end fitting TRBJ2-7 better, the J assignment may be wrong. Germline CDR1 ENHRY, CDR2 SYGVKD. This CDR3 is built from 15 residues. The CDR3 sequence is CAISESVQVGAEQYF. CDR3 sequence (DNA): TGTGCCATCAGTGAGTCGGTACAGGTAGGCGCCGAGCAGTACTTC.

This clonotype has a count of ten or more. This chain uses TRBV4-1 with TRBJ2-5, with 13 bases matching TRBD2. The V segment lost 4 bases and the J segment 5 bases; nucleotides outside the gene matches: 4. The CDR3 consists of 15 residues. Germline V lookup: CDR1 MGHRA, CDR2 YSYEKL. The DNA for the CDR3 is TGCGCCAGCAGCCCCGGACTAGCGGGGGCGGAGACCCAGTACTTC. Translating it yields CASSPGLAGAETQYF.

V gene TRBV28 combines with J gene TRBJ1-5; D remains ambiguous. The CDR3 contains 15 residues. Trimming removed 5 bases at V and 0 bases at J, with 11 bases between. Germline lookup yields CDR1 MDHEN and CDR2 SYDVKM. The CDR3 bases are TGTGCCAGCAGTCCTTGGACTCATAGCAATCAGCCCCAGCATTTT. Translating gives CASSPWTHSNQPQHF.

The rearrangement uses TRBV20-1 and TRBJ1-1, with a possible D match to TRBD1 (5 bases). This CDR3 has 15 amino acids. Germline CDR1 reads DFQATT; CDR2 reads SNEGSKA (reference sequence). V lost 0 bases and J 4 bases, leaving 15 bases between the germline ends. CDR3 sequence: CSARDQRTRGTEAFF. DNA of the CDR3: TGCAGTGCTAGAGATCAAAGGACGAGGGGCACTGAAGCTTTCTTT.

The chain links TRBV4-2 to TRBJ2-4, with D uncertain. CDR3 size: 17 residues. The V end was cut by 0 bases, the J end by 0 bases, with 12 bases between. Per germline, CDR1 LGHNA and CDR2 YNFKEQ. The CDR3 nucleotides are TGTGCCAGCAGCCAAGAATCTGGGCGATTAGCCAAAAACATTCAGTACTTC. It translates to CASSQESGRLAKNIQYF.

The V call is TRBV29-1, the J call TRBJ1-1; TRBD1 agrees at 8 bases. The V segment lost 5 bases and the J segment 3 bases; nucleotides outside the gene matches: 8. The CDR3 is 14 residues long. CDR1 is SQVTM, CDR2 ANQGSEA, per germline. The CDR3 reads CSVRGQGRDTEAFF. In DNA form, the CDR3 reads TGCAGCGTTCGAGGACAGGGCCGGGACACTGAAGCTTTCTTT.

This clonotype appeared a few times. The chain recombines TRBV27 with TRBJ2-3; D is unresolved. The CDR3 is 13 amino acids. Per the germline V gene, CDR1 is MNHEY and CDR2 is SMNVEV (reference sequence). Trimming pared 6 bases from V and 0 bases from J, leaving 7 bases between. CDR3 bases: TGTGCCAGCAGACCCGCTAGCACAGATACGCAGTATTTT. This translates into CASRPASTDTQYF.

The chain joins TRBV7-8 to TRBJ1-1; D call uncertain. Between the trimmed V and J ends, which lost 2 bases and 5 bases, there was a span of 24 bases. This CDR3 contains 18 residues. CDR1 is SGHVS and CDR2 is FQNEAQ in the germline V gene. CDR3 sequence: CASSLSQARPGLRTEAFF. In DNA, the CDR3 is TGTGCCAGCAGCTTATCTCAGGCAAGGCCGGGGTTAAGAACTGAAGCTTTCTTT.

This clonotype came up once. The CDR3 is CASGRGSETQYF. CDR3 nucleotides: TGTGCCAGCGGACGGGGTTCCGAGACCCAGTACTTC. V gene TRBV12-3 or TRBV12-4 combines with J gene TRBJ2-5; maybe TRBD2 (5 bases). V lost 8 bases and J 5 bases, leaving 12 bases between the germline ends. This CDR3 contains 12 residues.

About this clonotype: A much larger clone differs from this one at a single base, so this may be a read error. CDR3 region: CASRESIAKNIQYF. CDR3 DNA sequence: TGCGCCAGCAGGGAGTCGATAGCCAAAAACATTCAGTACTTC. This chain uses TRBV10-2 with TRBJ2-4; no firm D call. The germline V gene has CDR1 WSHSY and CDR2 SAAADI. This CDR3 is built from 14 residues.

Comment on this clonotype: Compared with germline, one end of the junction differs, possibly owing to a read error. The chain combines TRBV7-8 with TRBJ1-1; TRBD1 might be the D (6 bases). Germline V gene sequence: CDR1 SGHVS, CDR2 FQNEAQ. This CDR3 is 16 amino acids long. The CDR3 DNA follows: TGTGCCAGCAGCTTAGCGGAATGGGGGCGGGACACCGAAGCTTTCTTT. Its protein is CASSLAEWGRDTEAFF.

The rearrangement uses TRBV4-1 and TRBJ1-1; tentative D call: TRBD1 (5 bases). The CDR3 is 18 amino acids. V lost 0 bases and J lost 8, with 25 bases in between. Germline V gene sequence: CDR1 MGHRA, CDR2 YSYEKL. The CDR3 region is CASSQDRARVKGPPEAFF. The CDR3 region has the DNA TGCGCCAGCAGCCAAGATCGAGCCAGGGTAAAAGGTCCACCGGAAGCTTTCTTT.

This clonotype has more than one count but fewer than ten. The chain combines TRBV3-1 with TRBJ1-2; tentatively, D is TRBD1 (5 bases). V was shortened by 1 base and J by 2 bases, with 11 bases between the two germline ends. Germline CDR1 LGHDT, CDR2 YNNKEL (reference sequence). The CDR3 has 15 amino acids. The CDR3 sequence is CASSQGLTENYGYTF. CDR3 sequence (DNA): TGTGCCAGCAGCCAAGGCCTGACAGAGAACTATGGCTACACCTTC.

This clonotype has a handful of counts. V gene TRBV11-2 combines with J gene TRBJ2-7, with 8 positions matching TRBD1. Germline V CDR1 and CDR2: SGHAT, FQNNGV. CDR3 length: 17 residues. The ends lost 6 bases at V and 3 bases at J; junction bases unmatched: 16. For the CDR3, the DNA is TGTGCCAGCAGTCTTAAGGGACAGGCGACCTTCTTCTACGAGCAGTACTTC. Translated, it gives CASSLKGQATFFYEQYF. Full variable domain (missing parts from reference TRBV11-2 and TRBJ2-7): EAGVAQSPRYKIIEKRQSVAFWCNPISGHATLYWYQQILGQGPKLLIQFQNNGVVDDSQLPKDRFSAERLKGVDSTLKIQPAKLEDSAVYLCASSLKGQATFFYEQYFGPGTRLTVT.

This clonotype has more than one count but fewer than ten. The rearrangement joins TRBV4-1 to TRBJ1-1; the D is unclear. CDR1 and CDR2 (germline): MGHRA, YSYEKL. The CDR3 loop spans 13 amino acids. V lost 2 bases and J lost 3, with 7 bases in between. In DNA, the CDR3 is TGCGCCAGCAGCCAATTCCGGGACACTGAAGCTTTCTTT. Its protein is CASSQFRDTEAFF.

CDR3 nucleotide sequence: TGTGCCAGCAGCTTAGCGTCCGGGGGTAATTCAGAAAAACTGTTTTTT. It specifies CASSLASGGNSEKLFF. This chain connects TRBV7-2 to TRBJ1-4; possible D gene TRBD1, 5 bases. The CDR3 covers 16 residues. Trimming took 0 bases from V and 8 from J, leaving 16 bases between them. The germline V gene has CDR1 SGHTA and CDR2 FQGNSA.

The chain uses TRBV2 and TRBJ2-3, with 7 bases identical to TRBD1. Per germline, CDR1 SNHLY and CDR2 FYNNEI. The CDR3 sequence is 16 residues long. V was pared by 3 bases and J by 1 base, with 7 bases of the junction left unmatched. In DNA form, the CDR3 reads TGTGCCAGCAGTGACTCGTCAGGGGGAGGCACAGATACGCAGTATTTT. This encodes CASSDSSGGGTDTQYF. Full variable domain (missing parts from reference TRBV2 and TRBJ2-3): EPEVTQTPSHQVTQMGQEVILRCVPISNHLYFYWYRQILGQKVEFLVSFYNNEISEKSEIFDDQFSVERPDGSNFTLKIRSTKLEDSAMYFCASSDSSGGGTDTQYFGPGTRLTVL.

In this sample, this clonotype turned up a few times. V gene TRBV7-6 combines with J gene TRBJ2-3; 11 positions agree with TRBD2. Germline V gene sequence: CDR1 SGHVS, CDR2 FNYEAQ. The CDR3 is 17 residues long. The V gene end was trimmed by 1 base and the J gene end by 6 bases; junction bases not matched to a gene: 9. CDR3 region: CASSLEASGGPRDTQYF. In DNA, the CDR3 is TGTGCCAGCAGCTTAGAGGCTAGCGGGGGGCCGCGGGATACGCAGTATTTT.

This chain uses TRBV4-3 with TRBJ1-2; 8 bases align to TRBD1. V shed 0 bases and J 0 bases; nucleotides not matched to a gene: 6. The CDR3 totals 17 residues. CDR1 is LGHNA and CDR2 is YSLEER in the germline V gene. CDR3 sequence: CASSQDAWTGSNYGYTF. The CDR3 DNA is TGCGCCAGCAGCCAAGATGCGTGGACAGGGTCTAACTATGGCTACACCTTC.